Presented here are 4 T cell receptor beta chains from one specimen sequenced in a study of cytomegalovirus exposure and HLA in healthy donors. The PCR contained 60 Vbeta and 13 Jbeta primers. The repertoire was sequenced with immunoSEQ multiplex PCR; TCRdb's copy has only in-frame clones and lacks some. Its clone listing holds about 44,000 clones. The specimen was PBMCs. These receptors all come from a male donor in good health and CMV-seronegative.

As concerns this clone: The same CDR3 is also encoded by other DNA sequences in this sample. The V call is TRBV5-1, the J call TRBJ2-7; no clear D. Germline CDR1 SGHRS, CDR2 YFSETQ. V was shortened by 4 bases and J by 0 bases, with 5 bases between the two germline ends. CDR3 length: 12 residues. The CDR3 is CASSLSSYEQYF. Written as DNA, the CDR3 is TGCGCCAGCAGCCTCAGCTCCTACGAGCAGTACTTC.

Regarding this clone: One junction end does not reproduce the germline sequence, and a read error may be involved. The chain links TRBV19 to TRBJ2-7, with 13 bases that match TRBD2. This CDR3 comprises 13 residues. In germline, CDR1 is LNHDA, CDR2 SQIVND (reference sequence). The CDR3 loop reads CASSILGTSGKNF. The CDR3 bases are TGTGCCAGTAGTATCCTCGGGACTAGCGGGAAGAACTTC.

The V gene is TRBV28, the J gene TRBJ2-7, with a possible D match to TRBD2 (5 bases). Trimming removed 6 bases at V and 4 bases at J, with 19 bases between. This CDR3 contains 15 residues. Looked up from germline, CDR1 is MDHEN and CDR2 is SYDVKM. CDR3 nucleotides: TGTGCCAGCAGGCCCTCCGGAGGAGTAGTGTACGAGCAGTACTTC. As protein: CASRPSGGVVYEQYF.

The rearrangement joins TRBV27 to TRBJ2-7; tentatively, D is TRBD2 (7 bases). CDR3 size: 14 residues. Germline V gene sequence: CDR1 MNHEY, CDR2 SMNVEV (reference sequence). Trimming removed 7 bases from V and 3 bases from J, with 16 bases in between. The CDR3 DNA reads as TGTGCCAGCACTCGGGGGGCGCGGGACTACGAGCAGTACTTC. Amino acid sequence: CASTRGARDYEQYF.